This TCR beta chain came from a study of low-dose radiotherapy and immunotherapy resistance in tumors. Time point given: after trial treatment. Treatment in this sample: LDRT plus nivolumab, ipilimumab, low-dose cyclophosphamide and aspirin (RACIN trial). The TCRs were subjected to amplification over around 19 PCR cycles employing a constant-region primer in conjunction with a V-primer adapter. Via MiXCR, TCRdb re-called the reads, giving one row per CDR3 protein. Among approximately 52,000 distinct CDR3 sequences listed, roughly a third were seen once. This CDR3 has 11 amino acids. CDR1 is SQVTM and CDR2 is ANQGSEA in the germline V gene. V was shortened by 4 bases and J by 7 bases, with 10 bases between the two germline ends.

The source material was PBMCs, sampled after low-dose radiotherapy plus immunotherapy. This clonotype was sampled from a male donor with rectosigmoid adenocarcinoma. The rearrangement uses TRBV29-1 and TRBJ1-2; no clear D gene. The CDR3 region is CSVGGSLGYTF. CDR3 DNA: TGCAGCGTTGGGGGTTCTCTTGGCTACACCTTC. The complete variable domain, with remaining parts taken from reference TRBV29-1 and TRBJ1-2, reads SAVISQKPSRDICQRGTSLTIQCQVDSQVTMMFWYRQQPGQSLTLIATANQGSEATYESGFVIDKFPISRPNLTFSTLTVSNMSPEDSSIYLCSVGGSLGYTFGSGTRLTVV.